The rows below give T cell receptor beta chains drawn from one sample of a study of T cell responses to AZD1222 COVID-19 vaccine. Only in-frame clones appear in the TCRdb table, and some are missing; sequencing was by immunoSEQ multiplex PCR. The data contain 100,000 to 150,000 clones, 80% to 90% of them singletons. The sample consisted of peripheral blood, taken on day 0 of MenACWY control vaccination. All receptors come from an adult in good health. CDR3s include the opening cysteine and the closing phenylalanine or tryptophan. D genes are given only for firm matches. Clone size is shown for a subset of rows, as once, few, many or a class of expanded clone.

size,V,J,D,DNA,CDR3
.,TRBV18,TRBJ1-5,.,TGTGCCAGCTCACTGGGACAAAATCAGCCCCAGCATTTT,CASSLGQNQPQHF
.,TRBV5-1,TRBJ1-2,TRBD1,TGCGCCAGCAGCTTGGGTTCCGCCGGGACAGGGGGCGGAATTTTCTATGGCTACACCTTC,CASSLGSAGTGGGIFYGYTF
.,TRBV11-3,TRBJ2-7,.,TGTGCCAGCAGTTCAGTACAGGGCCACGAGCAGTACTTC,CASSSVQGHEQYF
once,TRBV20-1,TRBJ2-2,TRBD2,TGCAGTGCTAGTTCCGGGAGGGATTCCGGGGAGCTGTTTTTT,CSASSGRDSGELFF
.,TRBV27,TRBJ2-7,.,TGTGCCAGCACCGCACTGGTGGGGCGGGCGTGCTCCTACGAGCAGTACTTC,CASTALVGRACSYEQYF
.,TRBV5-1,TRBJ1-6,.,TGCGCCAGCAGCTTGGGAACGGTCGAGGATGATTCACCCCTCCACTTT,CASSLGTVEDDSPLHF
.,TRBV10-2,TRBJ2-3,.,TGCGCCAGCACCCAGGGGGGCCCCACAGATACGCAGTATTTT,CASTQGGPTDTQYF
.,TRBV28,TRBJ1-1,.,TGTGCCAGCAGTTGGTGGACTGAAGCTTTCTTT,CASSWWTEAFF
.,TRBV6-5,TRBJ2-1,TRBD1,TGTGCCAGCACCTACGACGGACAGGGGGCAAATGAGCAGTTCTTC,CASTYDGQGANEQFF
.,TRBV7-8,TRBJ1-1,TRBD1,TGTGCCAGCAGTTTCGGGACAGGGAACACTGAAGCTTTCTTT,CASSFGTGNTEAFF
.,TRBV30,TRBJ1-6,.,TGTGCCTGGAATACAGGATCCTATAATTCACCCCTCCACTTT,CAWNTGSYNSPLHF
.,TRBV7-9,TRBJ2-7,.,TGTGCCAGCAGCCCCACCAAGCGCTCCTACGAGCAGTACTTC,CASSPTKRSYEQYF
.,TRBV5-4,TRBJ1-5,.,TGTGCCAGCAGCTTTGATTCAGGAGGGCCCCAGCATTTT,CASSFDSGGPQHF
.,TRBV7-3,TRBJ2-7,TRBD2,TGTGCCAGCAGTTCTAGCGGGAGAAGCGAGCAGTACTTC,CASSSSGRSEQYF
.,TRBV25-1,TRBJ1-1,.,TGTGCCAGCAGGCGGAGGGGGAACACTGAAGCTTTCTTT,CASRRRGNTEAFF
once,TRBV30,TRBJ1-1,.,TGTGCCTGGAGTGTAGACAGATTGAACACTGAAGCTTTCTTT,CAWSVDRLNTEAFF
.,TRBV6-5,TRBJ2-7,.,TGTGCCAGCAGCTCCGAGGGGGGTTTGGCCGAGCAGTACTTC,CASSSEGGLAEQYF
.,TRBV5-6,TRBJ2-1,.,TGTGCCAGCAGCTTGAGGTGGGTCGGGAGCTCCTACAATGAGCAGTTCTTC,CASSLRWVGSSYNEQFF
.,TRBV7-9,TRBJ1-3,TRBD1,TGTGCCAGCAGCCGGGACAGGTCGAGCTCTGGAAACACCATATATTTT,CASSRDRSSSGNTIYF
few,TRBV7-9,TRBJ1-3,.,TGTGCCAGCAGCCGGGACCGAAGCTCTGGAAACACCATATATTTT,CASSRDRSSGNTIYF
few,TRBV28,TRBJ2-7,.,TGTGCCAGCGGACTAACTACCGAGCAGTACTTC,CASGLTTEQYF
.,TRBV7-9,TRBJ1-1,.,TGTGCCAGCAGCCCCCGTGGGGGTACTGAAGCTTTCTTT,CASSPRGGTEAFF
.,TRBV5-4,TRBJ2-1,TRBD2,TGTGCCAGCAGCTTGGAAAGCGGGAGTTTATATGAGCAGTTCTTC,CASSLESGSLYEQFF
.,TRBV5-6,TRBJ2-7,.,TGTGCCAGCAGCTTGGGTGGGTTTTCCCACTACGAGCAGTACTTC,CASSLGGFSHYEQYF
.,TRBV6-5,TRBJ1-1,TRBD1,TGTGCCAGCTGGAGGGGGCCCCCCGGACCTGAAGCTTTCTTT,CASWRGPPGPEAFF
.,TRBV18,TRBJ2-5,.,TGTGCCAGCTCACCCCTGACAGGCGCCCAAGAGACCCAGTACTTC,CASSPLTGAQETQYF
.,TRBV21-1,TRBJ1-1,.,TGTGCCAGCAGCATAACACCCAGATCAGGCAGGCTCACTGAAGCTTTCTTT,CASSITPRSGRLTEAFF
.,TRBV29-1,TRBJ2-7,.,TGCAGCGTTGAATATCCGGGTTTCTACGAGCAGTACTTC,CSVEYPGFYEQYF
.,TRBV2,TRBJ2-5,.,TGTGCCAGCAGGCCCGGGAACTACGTGGAGACCCAGTACTTC,CASRPGNYVETQYF
.,TRBV11-2,TRBJ2-7,.,TGTGCCAGCAGCTTACTAGTCTCCTACGAGCAGTACTTC,CASSLLVSYEQYF
.,TRBV2,TRBJ2-7,TRBD1,TGTGCCGGCTTAGGACAGGGGAGCGACGAGCAGTACTTC,CAGLGQGSDEQYF
.,TRBV5-6,TRBJ2-7,TRBD1,TGTGCCAGCAGCTACAGGGGCTACGAGCAGTACTTC,CASSYRGYEQYF
.,TRBV27,TRBJ2-7,.,TGTGCCAGCAGTTTACGGGACACCTCCTACGAGCAGTACTTC,CASSLRDTSYEQYF
.,TRBV19,TRBJ2-7,.,TGTGCCAGTAGTATTCTGGCGGGGACCTACGAGCAGTACTTC,CASSILAGTYEQYF
.,TRBV10-2,TRBJ1-4,.,TGCGCCAGCAGGGATCCGGGTATAATGGAGGTGTTTTTT,CASRDPGIMEVFF
.,TRBV5-1,TRBJ1-2,.,TGCGCCAGCAGCCAGTCCCCCGGGACACCTCGCGATGGCTACACCTTC,CASSQSPGTPRDGYTF
.,TRBV5-1,TRBJ2-5,.,TGCGCCAGCAGCTTGGCCGGTCCCCCTAAAGAGACCCAGTACTTC,CASSLAGPPKETQYF
.,TRBV30,TRBJ1-5,.,TGTGCCTGGAGTGTGCGGGGGGATCAGCCCCAGCATTTT,CAWSVRGDQPQHF
.,TRBV6-6,TRBJ2-1,.,TGTGCCAGCAGCCCATCGGCGGGAACTAACAATGAGCAGTTCTTC,CASSPSAGTNNEQFF
.,TRBV6-1,TRBJ1-5,.,TGTGCCAGCAGTGAAGTAGGGGGATACAATCAGCCCCAGCATTTT,CASSEVGGYNQPQHF
.,TRBV19,TRBJ2-7,TRBD1,TGTGCCAGTAGTATAGTTGACAGGGGGACCTCCGAGCAGTACTTC,CASSIVDRGTSEQYF
.,TRBV19,TRBJ1-5,TRBD1,TGTGCCAGTATCACCGGGGACAGAAATCAGCCCCAGCATTTT,CASITGDRNQPQHF
.,TRBV9,TRBJ2-7,TRBD2,TGTGCCAGCGCGGGGGAGAAAACTTCCTACGAGCAGTACTTC,CASAGEKTSYEQYF
.,TRBV6-5,TRBJ1-3,.,TGTGCCAGCAGTACATTCTCTGGAAACACCATATATTTT,CASSTFSGNTIYF
.,TRBV5-4,TRBJ2-7,.,TGTGCCAGCAGCTTGGATGGCCTCTACGAGCAGTACTTC,CASSLDGLYEQYF
.,TRBV3-1/TRBV3-2,TRBJ2-3,.,TGTGCCAGCAGATCACAGGGAACCCGCCCGGGACTCCTTCCGAGTGGGGCGCAGTATTTT,CASRSQGTRPGLLPSGAQYF
.,TRBV5-1,TRBJ2-5,.,TGCGCCAGCAGCTTTTCCCCGACAGAAGAGACCCAGTACTTC,CASSFSPTEETQYF
.,TRBV20-1,TRBJ2-7,.,TGCAGTGCTTCCCTAGTCTACGAGCAGTACTTC,CSASLVYEQYF
.,TRBV10-3,TRBJ2-5,TRBD1,TGTGCCATCAGTGCCGACAGGGGGAACGTTGAGACCCAGTACTTC,CAISADRGNVETQYF
.,TRBV12-3/TRBV12-4,TRBJ1-2,.,TGTGCCATCACCCATTGGGCTAACTATGGCTACACCTTC,CAITHWANYGYTF
.,TRBV7-3,TRBJ1-2,.,TGTGCCAGCAGCCTACAGGGATTCAGTTCAGATGGCTACACCTTC,CASSLQGFSSDGYTF
.,TRBV28,TRBJ2-1,.,TGTGCCAGCAGTTCATGGGGAGGGGCAGGGGATGAGCAGTTCTTC,CASSSWGGAGDEQFF
once,TRBV28,TRBJ1-2,.,TGTGCCAGCGGATATGGGCACCAGGGGGGCTACACCTTC,CASGYGHQGGYTF